Detailed here is one T cell receptor (beta chain). CDR1 is SGHNT, CDR2 YYREEE, per germline (reference sequence). The V end lost 7 bases, the J end lost 4 bases, and 17 bases lay between the germline ends. The CDR3 totals 14 residues. Only in-frame clones appear in the TCRdb table, and some are missing; sequencing was by immunoSEQ multiplex PCR. Here the sample spans around 99,000 clones, approximately 90% being singletons. This entry is derived from a study of control samples from healthy donors and cancer patients. The chain carries TRBV5-4 and TRBJ1-2; TRBD1 is a possible D gene (6 bases). The sequenced sample consisted of blood. The receptor was isolated from a human donor in good health. The donor label of this sample is uncertain. This CDR3 reads CASGVKGGSYGYTF. For the CDR3, the DNA is TGTGCCAGCGGCGTGAAGGGGGGGAGCTATGGCTACACCTTC.